Below are 9 T cell receptor beta chains sequenced from a single sample in a study of blood T cell repertoires in COVID-19. TCRdb keeps only in-frame clones here, not all; method: immunoSEQ multiplex PCR. The sample yields 65,000 to 85,000 clones, 79% seen once. Sequencing input: peripheral blood. The receptor set was obtained from an elderly woman with active or convalescent COVID-19.

V gene TRBV30 combines with J gene TRBJ1-2; 10 positions match TRBD1. The CDR3 extends over 12 amino acids. Germline CDR1 reads GTSNPN; CDR2 reads SVGIG (reference sequence). As DNA, the CDR3 is TGTGCTACAAGACAGGGGGCGTCTGGCTACACCTTC. Amino acid sequence: CATRQGASGYTF.

The chain uses TRBV7-9 and TRBJ1-6; no clear D. CDR3 size: 12 residues. CDR1 SEHNR and CDR2 FQNEAQ come from the germline V gene (reference sequence). Trimming took off 2 bases at V and 8 bases at J, with 4 bases between the two ends. CDR3 coding DNA: TGTGCCAGCAGCTTATCTGATTCACCCCTCCACTTT. Translating gives CASSLSDSPLHF.

The V and J genes are TRBV7-3 and TRBJ2-1; 15 bases fit TRBD2. Germline CDR1 and CDR2: SGHTA and FQGTGA. Trimming removed 5 bases from V and 7 bases from J; junction bases left unmatched: 6. The CDR3 spans 16 residues. CDR3 sequence reads: CASSPRTSGRGNEQFF. For the CDR3, the DNA is TGTGCCAGCAGCCCGAGGACTAGCGGGAGGGGTAATGAGCAGTTCTTC.

V is TRBV6-6 and J is TRBJ2-1; 7 bases agree with TRBD2. V trimming: 7 bases; J trimming: 6 bases; junction bases outside the gene matches: 12. This CDR3 is built from 15 residues. Germline CDR1 reads MNHNY; CDR2 reads SVGAGI (reference sequence). The CDR3 bases are TGTGCCAGCATATTAGCGGGTCCCGGGGGCAATGAGCAGTTCTTC. Its translation is CASILAGPGGNEQFF.

The rearrangement links TRBV11-2 to TRBJ2-3; 10 bases agree with TRBD1. The V segment lost 5 bases and the J segment 3 bases; nucleotides outside the gene matches: 5. Germline V gene lookup returns CDR1 SGHAT and CDR2 FQNNGV. The CDR3 covers 15 residues. The CDR3 nucleotides are TGTGCCAGCAGCAGGACAGGGGGGAAAACAGATACGCAGTATTTT. Its translation is CASSRTGGKTDTQYF.

The chain combines TRBV21-1 with TRBJ2-7; the listed D gene, TRBD1, was not tested against the DNA. TRBV21-1 is a pseudogene locus. This CDR3 comprises 15 residues. CDR3: CASVSRGQGTHEQYF. CDR3 coding DNA: TGTGCCAGCGTTAGTCGGGGACAGGGCACTCACGAGCAGTACTTC.

This clone was found once. The chain recombines TRBV6-1 with TRBJ1-3; D unresolved. The germline gives CDR1 MNHNS, CDR2 SASEGT. CDR3 length equals 15 residues. Trimming took off 2 bases at V and 3 bases at J, with 11 bases between the two ends. DNA of the CDR3: TGTGCCAGCAGTGAAATCCCAGGTTTTGGAAACACCATATATTTT. Its translation is CASSEIPGFGNTIYF.

The rearrangement joins TRBV29-1 to TRBJ1-1, with unresolved D. The germline V gene has CDR1 SQVTM and CDR2 ANQGSEA. Trimming took off 0 bases at V and 2 bases at J, with 7 bases between the two ends. This CDR3 contains 13 residues. Here the CDR3 DNA reads TGCAGCGTTGAAGATGCAGTTAACACTGAAGCTTTCTTT. This sequence encodes CSVEDAVNTEAFF.

The chain is built from TRBV19 and TRBJ1-2; D possibly corresponds to TRBD1 (5 bases). Trimming stripped 3 bases from V and 5 bases from J, with 13 bases between. This CDR3 is built from 14 residues. The germline CDR1 and CDR2 sequences are LNHDA and SQIVND (reference sequence). The CDR3 region has the DNA TGTGCCAGTAGTATTGCAGTAGGGGATTATGGCTACACCTTC. Translated, it gives CASSIAVGDYGYTF. Using reference TRBV19 and TRBJ1-2 for the parts outside the CDR3, the full variable domain is DGGITQSPKYLFRKEGQNVTLSCEQNLNHDAMYWYRQDPGQGLRLIYYSQIVNDFQKGDIAEGYSVSREKKESFPLTVTSAQKNPTAFYLCASSIAVGDYGYTFGSGTRLTVV.